The clone carrying this TCR beta chain was detected only once. Its specificity is not known. These data are taken from a study of T cell responses to AZD1222 COVID-19 vaccine. Study-level findings and limits: Per reports, nearly half of all spike-specific TCRs target regions that are unmutated in variants.

Produced via immunoSEQ multiplex PCR; TCRdb's table is partial and in-frame only. The table includes about 86,000 clones, roughly nine tenths detected once. CDR1 SGHRS and CDR2 YFSETQ come from the germline V gene. This CDR3 is built from 15 residues. V lost 4 bases to trimming and J lost 1 base, with 13 bases between them. The TCR was taken from an adult in good health. The specimen was peripheral blood, collected on day 0 of AZD1222 vaccination. This chain uses TRBV5-1 with TRBJ2-3; no reliable D call. CDR3 in DNA: TGCGCCAGCAGCGTAGCTAGAGGCGGCACAGATACGCAGTATTTT. Residues: CASSVARGGTDTQYF.